This TCR beta chain was found in a study of early T cells in non-severe SARS-CoV-2 infection. This clonotype was found a few times. Each cDNA molecule carried a unique molecular identifier. MiXCR, run by TCRdb on the 5' RACE reads, gives a single entry per CDR3 protein. The sample carries roughly 100,000 distinct CDR3 sequences, about an eighth recorded once. The V end lost 2 bases, the J end lost 9 bases, and 10 bases lay between the germline ends. Germline values: CDR1 SQVTM, CDR2 ANQGSEA. This CDR3 comprises 11 residues. The sequence derives from an adult who was a healthcare worker with PCR-confirmed SARS-CoV-2 infection or an uninfected control (not recorded which). Material: whole blood. This chain connects TRBV29-1 to TRBJ1-1; D remains ambiguous. The CDR3: CSVEKGPKAFF. In nucleotides, the CDR3 is TGCAGCGTTGAAAAAGGACCGAAAGCTTTCTTT.